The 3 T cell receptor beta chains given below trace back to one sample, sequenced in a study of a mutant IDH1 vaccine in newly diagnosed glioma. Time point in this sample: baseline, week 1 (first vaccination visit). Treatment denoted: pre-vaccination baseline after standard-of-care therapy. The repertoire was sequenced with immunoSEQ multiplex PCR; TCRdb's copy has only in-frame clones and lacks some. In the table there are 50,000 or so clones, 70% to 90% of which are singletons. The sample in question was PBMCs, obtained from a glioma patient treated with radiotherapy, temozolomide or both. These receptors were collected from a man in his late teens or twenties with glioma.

CDR3 DNA: TGTGCCAGCAGCTCCGGCGGCACTGAAGCTTTCTTT. It codes for CASSSGGTEAFF. This chain joins TRBV5-5 and TRBJ1-1, with D uncertain. V lost 3 bases, J lost 4 bases, and 7 bases lay in between. The CDR3 length is 12 residues. Germline V CDR1 and CDR2: SGHKS, YYEKEE (reference sequence).

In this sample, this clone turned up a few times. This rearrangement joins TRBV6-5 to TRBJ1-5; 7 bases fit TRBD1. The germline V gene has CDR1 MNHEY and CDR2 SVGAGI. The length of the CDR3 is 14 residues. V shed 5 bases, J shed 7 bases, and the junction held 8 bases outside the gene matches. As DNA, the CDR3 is TGTGCCAGCAGTCCAACAGGGGCTCACCAGCCCCAGCATTTT. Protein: CASSPTGAHQPQHF.

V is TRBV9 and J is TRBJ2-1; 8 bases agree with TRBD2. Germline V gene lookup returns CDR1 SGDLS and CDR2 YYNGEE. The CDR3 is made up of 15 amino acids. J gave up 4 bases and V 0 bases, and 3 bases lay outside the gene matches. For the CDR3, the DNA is TGTGCCAGCAGCGTAGCGGGGGGGATTTACAATGAGCAGTTCTTC. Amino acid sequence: CASSVAGGIYNEQFF.